The 5 T cell receptor beta chains presented below share a single source sample, sequenced in a study of shared clonotypes between healthy human individuals (dated by TCRdb to the early 2020s). Library generation was performed with the immunoSEQ multiplex PCR assay. This is the immuneACCESS table as TCRdb keeps it, with only in-frame sequences that have V and J called. A part of the clones is gone; compared with another copy, unresolved V genes explain less than half, and the rest is unexplained. The sample table holds about 660,000 clones, of which approximately 79% were seen once. The ten largest clonotypes hold roughly 1.7% of the sample. Specimen: memory CD4+ T cells sorted from blood. The cell subset or site label, read with the paper, signifies: CD45RA-negative fraction. These receptors were collected from a woman aged 30 to 39 in good health.

The CDR3 bases are TGTGCCAGCAGCTTAGTAGTTTCTGGGGAGCAGTTCTTC. It yields the protein CASSLVVSGEQFF. The chain combines TRBV7-6 with TRBJ2-1; D gene uncertain. Germline CDR1 is SGHVS and CDR2 is FNYEAQ. The CDR3 is 13 residues long. V lost 1 base to trimming and J lost 10 bases, with 11 bases between them.

Regarding this clone: A much larger clone is a single base away; this may be a read error. Additional DNA sequences in this sample encode the identical CDR3. The V call is TRBV5-4, the J call TRBJ2-5; no reliable D call. The CDR3 contains 11 residues. V lost 2 bases, J lost 4 bases, and 3 bases lay in between. Germline CDR1 SGHNT, CDR2 YYREEE (reference sequence). The chain's CDR3 is CASSFRETQYF. The DNA of the CDR3 is TGTGCCAGCAGCTTCCGAGAGACCCAGTACTTC.

The chain combines TRBV27 with TRBJ2-7; 9 bases line up with TRBD1. Germline values: CDR1 MNHEY, CDR2 SMNVEV (reference sequence). The CDR3 runs to 15 residues. Germline trimming cut 3 bases from V and 4 bases from J; bases unmatched to any gene: 7. The CDR3 region is CASSLRPGQGYEQYF. The DNA of the CDR3 is TGTGCCAGCAGTTTGAGACCGGGACAGGGATACGAGCAGTACTTC.

Note on this clone: The same CDR3 arises from other DNA sequences in this sample as well. The chain links TRBV6-1 to TRBJ2-1; 11 positions match TRBD2. Germline trimming cut 2 bases from V and 7 bases from J; bases unmatched to any gene: 4. The CDR3 has 15 residues. Germline CDR1 reads MNHNS; CDR2 reads SASEGT. CDR3 residues: CASSELAGGPNEQFF. As DNA, the CDR3 is TGTGCCAGCAGTGAATTAGCGGGAGGGCCAAATGAGCAGTTCTTC.

This chain joins TRBV30 and TRBJ1-2; D not resolved. The CDR3 covers 12 residues. Trimming shortened V by 0 bases and J by 7 bases, and 9 bases separated the two germline ends. Germline V gene data show CDR1 as GTSNPN and CDR2 as SVGIG (reference sequence). In DNA form, the CDR3 reads TGTGCCTGGAGTGTGTCTAGTGTTGGCTACACCTTC. Translating it yields CAWSVSSVGYTF.